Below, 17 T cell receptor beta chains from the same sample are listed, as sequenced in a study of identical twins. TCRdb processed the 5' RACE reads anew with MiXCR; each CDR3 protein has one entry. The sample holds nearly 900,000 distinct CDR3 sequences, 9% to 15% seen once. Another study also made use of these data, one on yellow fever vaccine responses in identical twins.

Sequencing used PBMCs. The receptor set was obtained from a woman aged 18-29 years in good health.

The CDR3: CASRRTGGNEQYF. CDR3 nucleotides: TGTGCCAGCAGGCGGACAGGGGGTAACGAGCAGTACTTC. V gene TRBV5-6 combines with J gene TRBJ2-7, with TRBD1 matching 10 bases. CDR3 length: 13 residues. V trimming: 5 bases; J trimming: 5 bases; junction bases outside the gene matches: 4. From germline, CDR1 is SGHDT and CDR2 YYEEEE.

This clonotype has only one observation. CDR3 sequence: CASSGPGQGNIQYF. In DNA, the CDR3 is TGTGCCAGCAGTGGCCCGGGACAGGGAAACATTCAGTACTTC. V gene TRBV6-1 combines with J gene TRBJ2-4, with 9 bases identical to TRBD1. V lost 4 bases to trimming and J lost 6 bases; unmatched junction nucleotides: 4. The germline V gene has CDR1 MNHNS and CDR2 SASEGT. This CDR3 is built from 14 residues.

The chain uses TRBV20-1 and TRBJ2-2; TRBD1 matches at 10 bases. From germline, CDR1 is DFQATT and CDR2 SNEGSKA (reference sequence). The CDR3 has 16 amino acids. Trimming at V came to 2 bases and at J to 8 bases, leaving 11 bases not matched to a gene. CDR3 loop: CSARLGQGYSGGELFF. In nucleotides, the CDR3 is TGCAGTGCTAGATTGGGACAGGGGTATTCAGGAGGGGAGCTGTTTTTT.

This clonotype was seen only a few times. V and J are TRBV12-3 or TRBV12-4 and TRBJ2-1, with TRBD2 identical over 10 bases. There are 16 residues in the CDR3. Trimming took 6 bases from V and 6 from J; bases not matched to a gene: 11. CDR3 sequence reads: CASSLNLAGVLNEQFF. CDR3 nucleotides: TGTGCCAGCAGCCTGAACCTAGCGGGAGTTCTCAATGAGCAGTTCTTC.

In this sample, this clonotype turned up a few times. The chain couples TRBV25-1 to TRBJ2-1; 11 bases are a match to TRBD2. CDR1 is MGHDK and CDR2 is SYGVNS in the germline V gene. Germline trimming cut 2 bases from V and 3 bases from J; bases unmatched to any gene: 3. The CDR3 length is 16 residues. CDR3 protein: CASSETSGSFYNEQFF. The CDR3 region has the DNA TGTGCCAGCAGTGAAACTAGCGGGAGCTTCTACAATGAGCAGTTCTTC.

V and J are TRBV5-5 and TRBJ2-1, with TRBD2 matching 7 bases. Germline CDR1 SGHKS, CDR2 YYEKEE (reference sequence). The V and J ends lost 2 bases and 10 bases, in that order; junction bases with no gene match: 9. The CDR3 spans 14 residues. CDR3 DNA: TGTGCCAGCAGCTTCGGGGCGGGAGCCAGGGAGCAGTTCTTC. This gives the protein CASSFGAGAREQFF.

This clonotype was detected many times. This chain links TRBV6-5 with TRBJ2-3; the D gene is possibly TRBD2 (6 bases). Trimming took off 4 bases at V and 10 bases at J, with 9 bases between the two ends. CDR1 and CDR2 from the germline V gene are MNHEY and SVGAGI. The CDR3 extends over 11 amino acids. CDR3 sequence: CASSLSGAQYF. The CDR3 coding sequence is TGTGCCAGCAGTTTATCGGGGGCGCAGTATTTT.

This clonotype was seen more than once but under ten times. In DNA form, the CDR3 reads TGCAGCGTTTCGGGACCGGACTCCTACGAGCAGTACTTC. Its translation is CSVSGPDSYEQYF. The J gene is TRBJ2-7, the V gene TRBV29-1; D may match TRBD1 or TRBD2 (5 bases each). Germline V gene data show CDR1 as SQVTM and CDR2 as ANQGSEA. This CDR3 is built from 13 residues. Between the trimmed V and J ends, which lost 5 bases and 0 bases, there was a span of 11 bases.

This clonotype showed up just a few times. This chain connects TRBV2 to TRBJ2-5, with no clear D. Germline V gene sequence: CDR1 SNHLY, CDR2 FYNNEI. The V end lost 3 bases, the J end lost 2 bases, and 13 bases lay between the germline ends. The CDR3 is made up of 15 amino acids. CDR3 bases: TGTGCCAGCAGTGATGGAGCGTATCCGCAAGAGACCCAGTACTTC. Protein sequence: CASSDGAYPQETQYF.

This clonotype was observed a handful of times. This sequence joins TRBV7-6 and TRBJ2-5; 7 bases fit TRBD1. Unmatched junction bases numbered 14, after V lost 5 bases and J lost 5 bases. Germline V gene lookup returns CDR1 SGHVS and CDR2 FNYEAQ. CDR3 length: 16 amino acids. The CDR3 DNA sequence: TGTGCCAGCAGCAGTATGAAGGGACAGTTAATCGAGACCCAGTACTTC. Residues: CASSSMKGQLIETQYF.

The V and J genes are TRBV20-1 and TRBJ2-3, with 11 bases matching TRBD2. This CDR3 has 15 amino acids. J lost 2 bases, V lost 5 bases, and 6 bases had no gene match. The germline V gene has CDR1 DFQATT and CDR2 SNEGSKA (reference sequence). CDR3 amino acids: CSAHSGGAITDTQYF. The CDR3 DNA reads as TGCAGTGCTCATAGCGGGGGGGCCATCACAGATACGCAGTATTTT.

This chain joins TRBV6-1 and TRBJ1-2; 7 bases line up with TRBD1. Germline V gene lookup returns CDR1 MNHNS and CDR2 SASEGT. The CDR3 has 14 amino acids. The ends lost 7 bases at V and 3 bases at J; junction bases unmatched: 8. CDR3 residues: CASTVGTVYYGYTF. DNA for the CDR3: TGTGCCAGCACCGTAGGGACAGTCTACTATGGCTACACCTTC.

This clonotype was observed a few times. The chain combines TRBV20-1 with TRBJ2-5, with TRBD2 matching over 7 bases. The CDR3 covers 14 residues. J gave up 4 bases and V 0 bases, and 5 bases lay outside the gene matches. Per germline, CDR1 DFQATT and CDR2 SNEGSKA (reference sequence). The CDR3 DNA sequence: TGCAGTGCTAGAGATGCGACTAGCCGAGAGACCCAGTACTTC. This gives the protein CSARDATSRETQYF.

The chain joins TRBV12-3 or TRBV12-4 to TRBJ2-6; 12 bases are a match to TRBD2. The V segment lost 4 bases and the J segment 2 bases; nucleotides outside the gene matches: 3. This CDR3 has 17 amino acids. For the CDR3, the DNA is TGTGCCAGCAGTTCACTAGCGGGGGGAACTGGGGCCAACGTCCTGACTTTC. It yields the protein CASSSLAGGTGANVLTF.

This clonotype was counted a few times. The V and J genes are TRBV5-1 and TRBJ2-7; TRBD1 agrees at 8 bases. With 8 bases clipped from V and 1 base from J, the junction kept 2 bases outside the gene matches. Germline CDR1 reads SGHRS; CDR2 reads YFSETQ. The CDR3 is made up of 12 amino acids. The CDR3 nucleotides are TGCGCCAGATGGGACAGGTCCTACGAGCAGTACGTC. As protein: CARWDRSYEQYV.

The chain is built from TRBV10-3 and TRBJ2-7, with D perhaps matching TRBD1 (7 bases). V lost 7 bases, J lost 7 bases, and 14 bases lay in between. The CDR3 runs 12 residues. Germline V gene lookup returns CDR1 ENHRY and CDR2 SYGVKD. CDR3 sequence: CAITGRGREQYV. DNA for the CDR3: TGTGCCATCACTGGCAGGGGGAGGGAGCAGTACGTC.

CDR3 residues: CASSPWRGPGNEQFF. The CDR3 DNA reads TGTGCCAGCAGCCCCTGGAGGGGGCCTGGTAATGAGCAGTTCTTC. This sequence joins TRBV27 and TRBJ2-1; D perhaps matches TRBD1 (7 bases). The length of the CDR3 is 15 residues. Germline loops: CDR1 MNHEY, CDR2 SMNVEV (reference sequence). Trimming took 6 bases from V and 7 from J, leaving 19 bases between them.